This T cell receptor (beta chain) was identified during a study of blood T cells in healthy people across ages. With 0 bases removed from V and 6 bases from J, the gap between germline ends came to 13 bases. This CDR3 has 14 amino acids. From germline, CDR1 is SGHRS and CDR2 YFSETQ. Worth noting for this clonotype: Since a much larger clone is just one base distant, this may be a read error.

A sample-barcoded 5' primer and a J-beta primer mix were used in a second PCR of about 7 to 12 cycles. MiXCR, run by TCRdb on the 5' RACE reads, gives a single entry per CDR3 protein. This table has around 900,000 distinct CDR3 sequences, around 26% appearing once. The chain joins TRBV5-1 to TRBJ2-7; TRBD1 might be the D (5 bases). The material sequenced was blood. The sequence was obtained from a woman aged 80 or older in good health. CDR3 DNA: TGCGCCAGCAGCTTGGATGGACATTGTGCCGAGCAGTACTTC. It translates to CASSLDGHCAEQYF.